This TCR beta chain emerged from a study of CD8 T cells in Susac syndrome. Trimming took 0 bases from V and 0 from J, leaving 3 bases between them. In germline, CDR1 is LGHDT, CDR2 YNNKEL (reference sequence). The CDR3 sequence is 13 residues long. Healthy donors matched for age and sex were used as controls. With random hexamers, reverse transcription was performed on about 0.5 to 1 ug of RNA. The method of amplification for TCR beta CDR3 was immunoSEQ multiplex PCR, covering 54 Vbeta and 13 Jbeta. TCRdb re-called the immunoSEQ multiplex PCR reads through MiXCR, storing one row per CDR3 protein. This sample has about 84,000 distinct CDR3 sequences, with 85% to 95% found just once.

V usage is TRBV3-1 and J usage is TRBJ2-7; unclear D gene. This TCR was sampled from a human donor in good health. The sample taken for sequencing was CD8+ T cells from PBMCs. The CDR3 DNA is TGTGCCAGCAGCCAAGAAAACTCCTACGAGCAGTACTTC. It codes for CASSQENSYEQYF.